This T cell receptor (beta chain) comes out of a study of T cell changes during pregnancy in multiple sclerosis. Generated by immunoSEQ multiplex PCR, the TCRdb table keeps only in-frame clones and is missing some. Of 38,000 or so clones listed, 92% are singletons. The receptor was derived from a female donor with multiple sclerosis, enrolled in a pregnancy study. Sequencing used CD8+ T cells from peripheral blood mononuclear cells, obtained in the first trimester of pregnancy.

CDR3 nucleotides: TGTGCCAGCAGCCATGCACAGGGGTTGACTTCACCCCTCCACTTT. Translating gives CASSHAQGLTSPLHF. V usage is TRBV7-8 and J usage is TRBJ1-6; TRBD1 matches 7 bases. Germline V gives CDR1 SGHVS, CDR2 FQNEAQ. The trim removed 5 bases at V and 9 bases at J, leaving 10 bases unmatched. This CDR3 spans 15 amino acids.